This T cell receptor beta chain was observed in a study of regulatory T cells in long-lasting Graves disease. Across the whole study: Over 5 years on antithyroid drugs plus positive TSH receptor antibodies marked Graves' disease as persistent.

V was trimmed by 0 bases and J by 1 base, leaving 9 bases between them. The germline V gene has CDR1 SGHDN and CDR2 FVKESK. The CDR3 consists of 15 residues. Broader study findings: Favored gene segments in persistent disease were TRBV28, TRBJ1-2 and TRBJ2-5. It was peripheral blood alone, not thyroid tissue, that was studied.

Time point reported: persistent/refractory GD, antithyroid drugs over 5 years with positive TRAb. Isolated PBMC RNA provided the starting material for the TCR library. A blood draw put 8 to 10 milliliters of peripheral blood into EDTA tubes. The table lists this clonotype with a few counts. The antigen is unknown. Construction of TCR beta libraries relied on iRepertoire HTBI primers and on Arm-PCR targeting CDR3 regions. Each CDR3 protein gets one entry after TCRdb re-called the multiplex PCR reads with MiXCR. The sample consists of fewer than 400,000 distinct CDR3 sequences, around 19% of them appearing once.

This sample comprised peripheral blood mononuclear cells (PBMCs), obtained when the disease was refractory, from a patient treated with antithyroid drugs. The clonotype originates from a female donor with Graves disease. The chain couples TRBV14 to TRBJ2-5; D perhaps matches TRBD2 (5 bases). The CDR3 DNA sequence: TGTGCCAGCAGCCAAGATGTGGAGGTCCAAGAGACCCAGTACTTC. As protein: CASSQDVEVQETQYF.